This is a list of T cell receptor beta chains from one sample in a study of blood T cells in healthy people across ages. TCRdb reanalysed the 5' RACE reads using MiXCR and keeps one entry per CDR3 protein. The repertoire holds about 1.6 million distinct CDR3 sequences, with around 36% as singletons. Source material: blood. The source of these receptors is a woman between 25 and 40 years old in good health. The CDR3 runs from the conserved cysteine through the conserved F or W. A D gene is named only where the DNA matches it firmly. A row's size may be missing; if present it is once, few, many or a size class.

v_gene	d_gene	j_gene	abundance	CDR3aa	CDR3nt
TRBV28	-	TRBJ2-5	-	CASSLSSRSLETQYF	TGTGCCAGCAGTCTATCTAGCAGGAGCCTGGAGACCCAGTACTTC
TRBV10-3	-	TRBJ1-2	few	CAISDNRARDYGYTF	TGTGCCATCAGTGACAACAGGGCGCGGGACTATGGCTACACCTTC
TRBV12-3/TRBV12-4	-	TRBJ2-1	-	CACSFGGGNEQFF	TGTGCCTGCTCCTTTGGTGGAGGGAATGAGCAGTTCTTC
TRBV7-2	-	TRBJ2-7	few	CASSLAFTYEQYF	TGTGCCAGCAGCTTAGCTTTTACCTACGAGCAGTACTTC
TRBV7-8	-	TRBJ2-7	few	CASSARDWGYEQYF	TGTGCCAGCAGCGCTCGGGACTGGGGCTACGAGCAGTACTTC
TRBV2	TRBD2	TRBJ2-1	few	CASHPSGSSYNEQFF	TGTGCCAGCCATCCTAGCGGGAGCTCCTACAATGAGCAGTTCTTC
TRBV5-1	TRBD1	TRBJ2-7	-	CASSLDGQAIYEQYF	TGCGCCAGCAGCTTGGATGGACAGGCCATCTACGAGCAGTACTTC
TRBV29-1	-	TRBJ1-2	many	CSALTGLGYTF	TGCAGCGCCTTGACAGGCCTTGGCTACACCTTC
TRBV29-1	-	TRBJ1-2	few	CSARGTLPNYGYTF	TGCAGCGCCAGGGGAACCCTACCGAACTATGGCTACACCTTC
TRBV28	TRBD2	TRBJ2-3	-	CASPPGGTSTDTQYF	TGTGCCAGCCCCCCGGGAGGTACCTCCACAGATACGCAGTATTTT
TRBV6-1	-	TRBJ1-4	-	CASSVVIERNEKLFF	TGTGCCAGCAGTGTTGTAATCGAGAGAAATGAAAAACTGTTTTTT
TRBV6-2/TRBV6-3	-	TRBJ2-1	few	CASSSGTRNEQFF	TGTGCCAGCAGTTCCGGGACAAGAAATGAGCAGTTCTTC
TRBV4-3	-	TRBJ2-7	-	CASSQENRLSSYEQYF	TGCGCCAGCAGCCAAGAGAACAGACTTAGCTCCTACGAGCAGTACTTC
TRBV4-2	-	TRBJ1-4	-	CASSQVDRATNEKLFF	TGTGCCAGCAGCCAAGTAGACAGAGCTACTAATGAAAAACTGTTTTTT
TRBV12-3/TRBV12-4	TRBD2	TRBJ2-1	-	CASSGLAGGVNEQFF	TGTGCCAGCAGTGGGCTAGCGGGAGGGGTAAATGAGCAGTTCTTC
TRBV28	TRBD1	TRBJ2-7	few	CASSLWDRGLTYEQYF	TGTGCCAGCAGTTTATGGGACAGGGGGTTAACCTACGAGCAGTACTTC
TRBV20-1	TRBD2	TRBJ2-1	-	CSAGSLAGGVGYNEQFF	TGCAGTGCTGGATCCCTAGCGGGGGGGGTAGGTTACAATGAGCAGTTCTTC
TRBV3-1	-	TRBJ2-4	few	CASSPKVGIQYF	TGTGCCAGCAGCCCAAAGGTTGGCATTCAGTACTTC
TRBV2	TRBD2	TRBJ2-1	few	CASSELAGAYNEQFF	TGTGCCAGCAGTGAGTTAGCGGGGGCCTACAATGAGCAGTTCTTC
TRBV28	-	TRBJ2-5	-	CASKARGRETQYF	TGTGCCAGCAAAGCCAGGGGACGGGAGACCCAGTACTTC
TRBV6-2/TRBV6-3	-	TRBJ2-5	many	CASSYSKGGGETQYF	TGTGCCAGCAGTTACTCGAAAGGGGGAGGAGAGACCCAGTACTTC
TRBV9	TRBD1	TRBJ1-2	few	CASSNTNSDRDRGYTF	TGTGCCAGCAGCAACACCAATTCGGACAGGGACCGGGGCTACACCTTC
TRBV20-1	-	TRBJ2-1	-	CSARGVMRYNEQFF	TGCAGTGCTAGAGGTGTCATGAGGTACAATGAGCAGTTCTTC
TRBV6-6	-	TRBJ1-1	-	CASSGHRENTEAFF	TGTGCCAGCAGTGGACACAGGGAAAACACTGAAGCTTTCTTT
TRBV29-1	-	TRBJ2-2	-	CSVVGEGGERFF	TGCAGCGTTGTAGGGGAAGGCGGGGAGCGGTTTTTT
TRBV6-2/TRBV6-3	-	TRBJ2-1	-	CASSYNAPMTVHNEQFF	TGTGCCAGCTCTTATAATGCCCCCATGACAGTCCACAATGAGCAGTTCTTC
TRBV29-1	-	TRBJ2-1	few	CSVATGMDNEQFF	TGCAGCGTTGCCACAGGGATGGACAATGAGCAGTTCTTC
TRBV5-1	-	TRBJ2-7	-	CASSPGQSFYEQYF	TGCGCCAGCAGTCCTGGACAATCGTTTTACGAGCAGTACTTC
TRBV28	-	TRBJ2-6	-	CASNMRVGIAGANVLTF	TGTGCCAGCAACATGAGGGTAGGAATTGCTGGGGCCAACGTCCTGACTTTC
TRBV7-9	-	TRBJ2-7	few	CASSLAQAPYEQYF	TGTGCCAGCAGCTTAGCTCAGGCTCCCTACGAGCAGTACTTC